A single T cell receptor beta chain is shown here with its context. As yet, its antigen is unknown. These data originate in a study of glioma-infiltrating T cells after dendritic cell vaccination. Overall study context: Patients had newly diagnosed or recurrent glioblastoma and received dendritic cell vaccines. Dendritic cell vaccine was injected intradermally three times, biweekly.

Study findings and constraints: The cohort had few patients with full blood and tumor sets.

Amplification used 60 V beta primers and 13 J beta primers. Here immunoSEQ multiplex PCR was the method, and the copy in TCRdb shows in-frame clones only, minus some. The data contain roughly 90,000 clones, under 90% of them singletons. Sequenced here: blood, sampled before dendritic cell vaccination. The TCR sequence derives from a human donor with glioblastoma.

This CDR3 is CASSEPGVQKNIQYF. CDR3 DNA: TGCGCCAGCAGTGAGCCAGGTGTACAGAAAAACATTCAGTACTTC. The chain links TRBV10-2 to TRBJ2-4; D is unclear. V dropped 2 bases and J dropped 4 bases, with 12 bases sitting between them. The CDR3 totals 15 residues. Germline CDR1 reads WSHSY; CDR2 reads SAAADI.